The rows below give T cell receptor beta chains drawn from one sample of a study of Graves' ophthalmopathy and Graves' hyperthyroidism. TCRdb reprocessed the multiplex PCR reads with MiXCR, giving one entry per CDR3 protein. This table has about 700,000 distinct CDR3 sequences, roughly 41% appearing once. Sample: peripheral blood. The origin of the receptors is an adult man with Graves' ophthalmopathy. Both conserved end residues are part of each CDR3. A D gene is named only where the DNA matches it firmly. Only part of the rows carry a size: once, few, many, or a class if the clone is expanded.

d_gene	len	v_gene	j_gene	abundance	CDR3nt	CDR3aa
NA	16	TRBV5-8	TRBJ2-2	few	TGTGCCAGCAGCCAGGGACTCGTGGGTGTCACCGGGGAGCTGTTTTTT	CASSQGLVGVTGELFF
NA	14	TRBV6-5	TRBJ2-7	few	TGTGCCAGCAGTTACTCGACAGGTGACGGCGAGCAGTACTTC	CASSYSTGDGEQYF
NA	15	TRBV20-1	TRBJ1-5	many	TGCAGTGCTACCTTCGGAGTATGGGGGAATCAGCCCCAGCATTTT	CSATFGVWGNQPQHF
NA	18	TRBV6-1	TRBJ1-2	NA	TGTGCCAGCAGTGACCGGGGAATTCAAGATCTTACGAACTATGGCTACACCTTC	CASSDRGIQDLTNYGYTF
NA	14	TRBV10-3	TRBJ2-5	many	TGTGCCATCAGTGAGAGGCTAGCGATGGAGACCCAGTACTTC	CAISERLAMETQYF
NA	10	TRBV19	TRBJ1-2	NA	TGTGCCAGAATGGGGAATGGCTACACCTTC	CARMGNGYTF
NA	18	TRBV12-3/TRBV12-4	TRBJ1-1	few	TGTGCCAGCAGTTTAGGCGGCTTGGGGGGACAACTCAACACTGAAGCTTTCTTT	CASSLGGLGGQLNTEAFF
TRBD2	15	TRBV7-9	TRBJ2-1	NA	TGTGCCAGCAGCTTCGGACTAGCGGGGGACAATGAGCAGTTCTTC	CASSFGLAGDNEQFF
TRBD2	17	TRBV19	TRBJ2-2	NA	TGTGCCAGTAGTCCCTACGCTCGCGGGAGATCGGCCGGGGAGCTGTTTTTT	CASSPYARGRSAGELFF
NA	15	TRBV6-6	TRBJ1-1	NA	TGTGCCAGCTCACCGCGAGCGGGGGGAAACACTGAAGCTTTCTTT	CASSPRAGGNTEAFF
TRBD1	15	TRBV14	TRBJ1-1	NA	TGTGCCAGCAGCCAAGAGGGACAGGGTGATTCTGAAGCTTTCTTT	CASSQEGQGDSEAFF
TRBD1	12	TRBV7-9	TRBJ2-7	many	TGTGCCAGCAAAACCGACAGGGGCGAGCAGTACTTC	CASKTDRGEQYF
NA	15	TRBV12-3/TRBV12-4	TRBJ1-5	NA	TGTGCCAGCAGTTTATCGGAGAGAAACAATCAGCCCCAGCATTTT	CASSLSERNNQPQHF
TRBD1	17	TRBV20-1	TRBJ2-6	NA	TGCAGTGTTCCTCCAGGGGGCGCTAGGGGTGGGGCCAACGTCCTGACTTTC	CSVPPGGARGGANVLTF
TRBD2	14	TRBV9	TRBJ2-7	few	TGTGCCAGCAGCGGGCGGGGGGGCTCCTACGAGCAGTACTTC	CASSGRGGSYEQYF